The next 20 T cell receptor beta chains were all read from a single sample in a study of monozygotic twins with inflammatory bowel disease. TCRdb reprocessed the 5' RACE reads; each CDR3 protein has one entry and no DNA is given. Its table lists approximately 330,000 distinct CDR3 sequences. Sample: blood. These receptors were collected from a human donor with ulcerative colitis or Crohn's disease, or a healthy co-twin of an affected twin (not recorded which).

The V gene is TRBV7-6, the J gene TRBJ2-3; the TCRdb D gene call, TRBD1, has no DNA to confirm it. CDR1 and CDR2 from the germline V gene are SGHVS and FNYEAQ. CDR3 length equals 15 residues. Here the CDR3 reads CASSFGGPYTDTQYF.

Here the CDR3 reads CASILTLAGLNEQFF. The V gene is TRBV6-1, the J gene TRBJ2-1; TCRdb's D call of TRBD2 is untestable without DNA. Germline-derived CDR1 and CDR2 are MNHNS and SASEGT. The CDR3 covers 15 residues.

The chain employs TRBV4-3 and TRBJ1-5. This CDR3 has 15 amino acids. Germline V gene sequence: CDR1 LGHNA, CDR2 YSLEER. CDR3 loop: CASSQDSRHNQPQHF.

V and J are TRBV19 and TRBJ2-7; TCRdb calls TRBD1, which cannot be checked without DNA. The CDR3 is 14 amino acids. CDR1 LNHDA and CDR2 SQIVND come from the germline V gene (reference sequence). CDR3 residues: CASSPLNGPYEQYF.

The chain joins TRBV6-5 to TRBJ1-2; the D call from TCRdb, TRBD1, cannot be confirmed without DNA. Germline V gives CDR1 MNHEY, CDR2 SVGAGI. The CDR3 length is 13 residues. The CDR3 here is CASKRSQGHGYTF.

The chain recombines TRBV7-9 with TRBJ1-2; the TRBD1 assignment by TCRdb is unverifiable without DNA. Germline lookup yields CDR1 SEHNR and CDR2 FQNEAQ (reference sequence). This CDR3 comprises 15 residues. The chain's CDR3 is CASSLVGEANYGYTF. Looking up the rest from reference TRBV7-9 and TRBJ1-2 gives the full variable domain: DTGVSQNPRHKITKRGQNVTFRCDPISEHNRLYWYRQTLGQGPEFLTYFQNEAQLEKSRLLSDRFSAERPKGSFSTLEIQRTEQGDSAMYLCASSLVGEANYGYTFGSGTRLTVV.

This sequence joins TRBV7-2 and TRBJ2-7. Germline loops: CDR1 SGHTA, CDR2 FQGNSA. This CDR3 has 12 amino acids. The CDR3 spells CASSESGSVQYF.

The chain recombines TRBV5-1 with TRBJ1-4. CDR3 length: 17 residues. Looked up from germline, CDR1 is SGHRS and CDR2 is YFSETQ. This chain's CDR3 is CASSDGGNPATNEKLFF.

V and J are TRBV7-2 and TRBJ2-7. Germline V CDR1 and CDR2: SGHTA, FQGNSA. The CDR3 totals 16 residues. The CDR3 spells CASSFDLPVSSYEQYF.

The gene calls are TRBV14 and TRBJ1-5. The CDR3 extends over 13 amino acids. Germline V CDR1 and CDR2: SGHDN, FVKESK. CDR3 amino acids: CASSLLNNQPQHF.

The rearrangement links TRBV15 to TRBJ2-3; no DNA is available, so the TRBD2 call from TCRdb remains unchecked. The CDR3 loop spans 15 amino acids. Germline assignment: CDR1 LNHNV and CDR2 YYDKDF (reference sequence). The CDR3 sequence is CATSRVTGSTDTQYF.

V usage is TRBV28 and J usage is TRBJ2-7; no DNA is available, so the TRBD1 call from TCRdb remains unchecked. The CDR3 extends over 14 amino acids. Germline CDR1 is MDHEN and CDR2 is SYDVKM. CDR3 in amino acids: CASSPAGPFSEQYF. The full variable domain, in which reference TRBV28 and TRBJ2-7 provide the parts outside the CDR3, is DVKVTQSSRYLVKRTGEKVFLECVQDMDHENMFWYRQDPGLGLRLIYFSYDVKMKEKGDIPEGYSVSREKKERFSLILESASTNQTSMYLCASSPAGPFSEQYFGPGTRLTVT.

The chain has TRBV10-3 and TRBJ2-1; TCRdb designates TRBD2, a call that cannot be tested without DNA. From germline, CDR1 is ENHRY and CDR2 SYGVKD. The CDR3 is made up of 14 amino acids. CDR3 loop: CAISGGTSYNEQFF.

The chain carries TRBV6-1 and TRBJ1-2; the TCRdb call, TRBD1, lacks DNA for checking. CDR3 length equals 14 residues. Germline loops: CDR1 MNHNS, CDR2 SASEGT. The CDR3 spells CASSPTGQFVGYTF.

The chain is built from TRBV12-3 or TRBV12-4 and TRBJ2-1; without DNA, the TCRdb call of TRBD1 cannot be checked. This CDR3 contains 13 residues. The CDR3 is CACGRTPYNEQFF.

The gene calls are TRBV6-1 and TRBJ1-5; the D call of TRBD1 rests on TCRdb alone, since no DNA is present to check it. Germline CDR1 and CDR2: MNHNS and SASEGT. The CDR3 sequence is 15 residues long. CDR3: CASSPGRYSNQPQHF.

J is TRBJ2-6 and V is TRBV30; the D call of TRBD2 rests on TCRdb alone, since no DNA is present to check it. The CDR3 spans 15 residues. Germline loops: CDR1 GTSNPN, CDR2 SVGIG (reference sequence). The CDR3 loop is CAWRRRGAGANVLTF.

The genes are TRBV12-3 or TRBV12-4 and TRBJ2-7; TCRdb's D gene call, TRBD1, goes unchecked for lack of DNA. This CDR3 comprises 16 residues. CDR3 sequence: CASSPWTRTSSYEQYF.

The CDR3 loop is CASSQEAGQDYQPQHF. The V gene is TRBV4-2, the J gene TRBJ1-5; the D call of TRBD1 rests on TCRdb alone, since no DNA is present to check it. CDR3 length: 16 amino acids. Germline-derived CDR1 and CDR2 are LGHNA and YNFKEQ.

CDR3 loop: CASSEGAAQETQYF. The chain has TRBV2 and TRBJ2-5. From germline, CDR1 is SNHLY and CDR2 FYNNEI. The CDR3 runs to 14 residues. Full variable domain (rest looked up from reference TRBV2 and TRBJ2-5): EPEVTQTPSHQVTQMGQEVILRCVPISNHLYFYWYRQILGQKVEFLVSFYNNEISEKSEIFDDQFSVERPDGSNFTLKIRSTKLEDSAMYFCASSEGAAQETQYFGPGTRLLVL.